This is a list of T cell receptor beta chains from one sample in a study of blood T cell repertoires in COVID-19. Assay: immunoSEQ multiplex PCR; the TCRdb copy retains only in-frame clones and omits some. Of around 620,000 clones detected, more than 80% appear once; the ten largest clones hold about 0.26%. The material sequenced was peripheral blood. These receptors all stem from a woman aged 18-29 years with acute or convalescent COVID-19. Both conserved end residues are part of each CDR3. D genes are given only for firm matches. Not all rows give a size; the values are once, few, many and, for expanded clones, a class.

NA,TRBV29-1,TRBJ2-7,TRBD1,TGCAGCGTTGACGGACAGGGGGCCCGCTACGAGCAGTACTTC,CSVDGQGARYEQYF
NA,TRBV25-1,TRBJ2-6,NA,TGTGCCAGCAGTGACGGGGTGGCTGGGGCCAACGTCCTGACTTTC,CASSDGVAGANVLTF
NA,TRBV27,TRBJ2-1,TRBD2,TGTGCCAGCCGACTTAGCGGGAGCCTCTACAATGAGCAGTTCTTC,CASRLSGSLYNEQFF
NA,TRBV7-2,TRBJ1-2,TRBD1,TGTGCCAGCAGCTTCGACAGGGCGGGTGGCTACACCTTC,CASSFDRAGGYTF
NA,TRBV13,TRBJ1-6,TRBD1,TGTGCCAGCAGCTTAGGTCGGACAGGGGGCGCCTATAATTCACCCCTCCACTTT,CASSLGRTGGAYNSPLHF
NA,TRBV19,TRBJ1-2,NA,TGTGCCAGTACCCCGGACAGACCGGGTAACTATGGCTACACCTTC,CASTPDRPGNYGYTF
NA,TRBV6-5,TRBJ2-2,TRBD2,TGTGCCAGCCGAAGCGGGGGAGTTGACACCGGGGAGCTGTTTTTT,CASRSGGVDTGELFF
once,TRBV15,TRBJ2-3,TRBD2,TGTGCCACCAGCTCACGCCTAGCGGGGGCGGGGGATACGCAGTATTTT,CATSSRLAGAGDTQYF
NA,TRBV9,TRBJ2-1,TRBD2,TGTGCCAGCACCCCTAAGAGGCTAGCGGAAGTCGATGAGCAGTTCTTC,CASTPKRLAEVDEQFF
NA,TRBV19,TRBJ1-1,TRBD1,TGTGCCAGTAAACGGGACAGCGTTCAAAATTTTGAAGCTTTCTTT,CASKRDSVQNFEAFF
NA,TRBV21-1,TRBJ1-2,NA,TGTGCCAGCTCGAGGACAGGGAGGAACTATGGCTACACCTTC,CASSRTGRNYGYTF
NA,TRBV5-1,TRBJ1-1,TRBD1,TGCGCCAGTTCTTCGACAGGGGACACTGAAGCTTTCTTT,CASSSTGDTEAFF
NA,TRBV4-3,TRBJ2-2,NA,TGCGCCAGCAGCCAAGATCCAGACACCGGGGAGCTGTTTTTT,CASSQDPDTGELFF
NA,TRBV3-1/TRBV3-2,TRBJ2-7,TRBD2,TGTGCCAGCAGCCAACTAGCGGGGGGCAGTTACGAGCAGTACTTC,CASSQLAGGSYEQYF
NA,TRBV27,TRBJ2-7,TRBD2,TGTGCCAGCAGCATGGGGACTAGCCGGACCTACGAGCAGTACTTC,CASSMGTSRTYEQYF
once,TRBV27,TRBJ2-1,NA,TGTGCCAGCACACGGGAGAATGAGCAGTTCTTC,CASTRENEQFF
once,TRBV6-2/TRBV6-3,TRBJ2-1,TRBD2,TGTGCCAGCAGCTGGACTAGCGGGGACAATGAGCAGTTCTTC,CASSWTSGDNEQFF
once,TRBV2,TRBJ1-4,TRBD1,TGTGCCAGCAAAGGACAGGGTAGGGGTGAAAAACTGTTTTTT,CASKGQGRGEKLFF
NA,TRBV12-3/TRBV12-4,TRBJ1-3,NA,TGTGCCAGCAGTTTGAGCTCTGGAAACACCATATATTTT,CASSLSSGNTIYF
NA,TRBV20-1,TRBJ2-7,TRBD2,TGCAGTGCTCGTGCCCTAGCGGGGGACTCCTACGAGCAGTACTTC,CSARALAGDSYEQYF
NA,TRBV7-9,TRBJ1-1,NA,TGTGCCAGCAGCCCCCTCTCCCAGACAGCCTACACTGAAGCTTTCTTT,CASSPLSQTAYTEAFF
NA,TRBV5-5,TRBJ1-1,NA,TGTGCCAGCAGCTATGCCGGGACAAAGAACACTGAAGCTTTCTTT,CASSYAGTKNTEAFF
few,TRBV14,TRBJ2-7,NA,TGTGCCAGCAGCCAAGCAGGATGGGGCAACGAGCAGTACTTC,CASSQAGWGNEQYF
NA,TRBV9,TRBJ2-1,NA,TGTGCCAGCAGCGTAGGTTTAAATCGGGATGAGCAGTTCTTC,CASSVGLNRDEQFF
NA,TRBV7-2,TRBJ1-3,NA,TGTGCCAGTTCCAGGGGAACTGGAAACACCATATATTTT,CASSRGTGNTIYF
NA,TRBV9,TRBJ1-6,NA,TGTGCCAGCAGCGTAGTGGGCGGAGGCCCCAATAGTTCACCCCTCCACTTT,CASSVVGGGPNSSPLHF
NA,TRBV19,TRBJ1-1,NA,TGTGCCACCTTACAGGGACGCGAAGCTTTCTTT,CATLQGREAFF
NA,TRBV12-5,TRBJ1-1,NA,TGTGCTAGTGGTTTCCAGGGGATCACTGAAGCTTTCTTT,CASGFQGITEAFF
NA,TRBV28,TRBJ2-6,NA,TGTGCCAGCACCGCTAGCTACTCTGGGGCCAACGTCCTGACTTTC,CASTASYSGANVLTF
NA,TRBV2,TRBJ1-3,NA,TGTGCCAGCAGTGGAGCCCGGACAGTCTCTGGAAACACCATATATTTT,CASSGARTVSGNTIYF
NA,TRBV3-1/TRBV3-2,TRBJ2-3,TRBD2,TGTGCCAGCAGCCAAAAGCGGGGACTTACAGATACGCAGTATTTT,CASSQKRGLTDTQYF
few,TRBV30,TRBJ1-2,NA,TGTGCCTGGAGTGTACGCGGGGGGTATGGCTACACCTTC,CAWSVRGGYGYTF
NA,TRBV5-1,TRBJ1-1,NA,TGCGCCAGCAGCCATGCAAATGGGGCGGTTGAAGCTTTCTTT,CASSHANGAVEAFF
NA,TRBV9,TRBJ1-4,TRBD1,TGTGCCAGCAGCAAGGACAGGGGTATGTATGCAACTAATGAAAAACTGTTTTTT,CASSKDRGMYATNEKLFF
NA,TRBV5-1,TRBJ1-4,NA,TGCGCCAGCAGCCCCACAGGGCAGGCAACTAATGAAAAACTGTTTTTT,CASSPTGQATNEKLFF
NA,TRBV28,TRBJ1-5,TRBD1,TGTGCCAGCAGTACAGGGGGTATCGGGCCCCAGCATTTT,CASSTGGIGPQHF
NA,TRBV6-1,TRBJ2-2,TRBD1,TGTGCCAGCAGTGAGGGGACAGGGGGGTACACCGGGGAGCTGTTTTTT,CASSEGTGGYTGELFF
NA,TRBV3-1/TRBV3-2,TRBJ1-5,NA,TGTGCCAGCAGCCAAGGGATGGGAGACTTCGAGCCCCAGCATTTT,CASSQGMGDFEPQHF
NA,TRBV6-2/TRBV6-3,TRBJ2-1,NA,TGTGCCAGCAGTTACGGGGCTGAGAATGAGCAGTTCTTC,CASSYGAENEQFF
once,TRBV5-1,TRBJ2-3,TRBD2,TGCGCCAGCAGCTTCGGGGGGGCGAGCACAGATACGCAGTATTTT,CASSFGGASTDTQYF
NA,TRBV19,TRBJ1-1,NA,TGTGCCAGTAGTATAGTGGGGGGAGGGGGAGGTCCCCCCTCTGAAGCTTTCTTT,CASSIVGGGGGPPSEAFF
NA,TRBV5-1,TRBJ2-2,NA,TGCGCCAGCAGCTGGGACACACCGAACACCGGGGAGCTGTTTTTT,CASSWDTPNTGELFF
few,TRBV5-4,TRBJ1-2,TRBD1,TGTGCCAGCAGCCCACCGGGACAGCAAGGGGACTATGGCTACACCTTC,CASSPPGQQGDYGYTF
NA,TRBV6-5,TRBJ1-2,NA,TGTGCCAGCACCGCTGGGGGAGGCTATGGCTACACCTTC,CASTAGGGYGYTF
NA,TRBV3-1/TRBV3-2,TRBJ2-1,NA,TGTGCCAGCAGCTACGGACAGATCAATGAGCAGTTCTTC,CASSYGQINEQFF
NA,TRBV24-1,TRBJ2-7,TRBD1,TGTGCCACCAGTGATTACATTCCGGGACAGGGTCACGAGCAGTACTTC,CATSDYIPGQGHEQYF
NA,TRBV28,TRBJ1-4,TRBD1,TGTGCCAGCAGTTTGCTCGACAGGGGATCTAATGAAAAACTGTTTTTT,CASSLLDRGSNEKLFF
NA,TRBV14,TRBJ1-3,NA,TGTGCCAGCAGTCCTGGACACCTTGGAGGAAACACCATATATTTT,CASSPGHLGGNTIYF
NA,TRBV5-1,TRBJ1-1,NA,TGCGCCAGCAGCCCCCCCTCTGCAGGGGCTGAAGCTTTCTTT,CASSPPSAGAEAFF
NA,TRBV9,TRBJ2-7,NA,TGTGCCAGCAATAAGGTGGAGTACGAGCAGTACTTC,CASNKVEYEQYF
once,TRBV27,TRBJ1-2,NA,TGTGCCAGCAGTCCCCACCGCAGTTATGGCTACACCTTC,CASSPHRSYGYTF
NA,TRBV18,TRBJ1-1,NA,TGTGCCAGCTCATCCGGACAGAACACTGAAGCTTTCTTT,CASSSGQNTEAFF
NA,TRBV5-6,TRBJ1-1,NA,TGTGCCAGCAGCTCCCCTGGCAGGGCCATATCAGCTTTCTTT,CASSSPGRAISAFF
once,TRBV9,TRBJ2-7,TRBD2,TGTGCCAGCAGCGACGGTTCGCCGGGACTAGCGGCGTACTTC,CASSDGSPGLAAYF
NA,TRBV9,TRBJ2-2,NA,TGTGCCAGCAGCGTAGTAGCTGGGGAGCTGTTTTTT,CASSVVAGELFF